Following are 19 T cell receptor beta chains from one sample sequenced in a study of T cell changes during pregnancy in multiple sclerosis. Data came from immunoSEQ multiplex PCR; TCRdb stores just in-frame clones and leaves some out. This repertoire shows about 40,000 clones, 88% found once; its top ten account for roughly 5%. Sequenced material: peripheral blood, taken in the first trimester of pregnancy. The receptors stem from a female donor in good health, enrolled as a control in a pregnancy study.

This chain links TRBV18 with TRBJ2-5; a weak D match, TRBD1 (5 bases). Germline CDR1 and CDR2: KGHSH and LQKENI. The germline V and J ends were trimmed by 3 bases and 7 bases, with 27 bases remaining between them. The CDR3 consists of 18 residues. The chain's CDR3 is CASSPQSSGPRASRTQYF. CDR3 nucleotides: TGTGCCAGCTCACCCCAGTCATCAGGGCCAAGAGCTTCTCGGACCCAGTACTTC.

V and J are TRBV2 and TRBJ1-1; D is uncertain. Trimming took 2 bases from V and 3 from J, leaving 10 bases between them. The germline gives CDR1 SNHLY, CDR2 FYNNEI. This CDR3 has 14 amino acids. In nucleotides, the CDR3 is TGTGCCAGCAGTGAACAGACATCGGACACTGAAGCTTTCTTT. Residues: CASSEQTSDTEAFF.

The chain links TRBV6-6 to TRBJ1-2; no reliable D call. V shed 2 bases and J shed 4 bases, with 14 bases lying between them. This CDR3 is built from 15 residues. From germline, CDR1 is MNHNY and CDR2 SVGAGI (reference sequence). CDR3 residues: CASSYRPGEGYGYTF. CDR3 nucleotides: TGTGCCAGCAGTTACCGGCCCGGGGAGGGCTATGGCTACACCTTC.

The genes are TRBV9 and TRBJ2-1; TRBD2 aligns across 10 bases. V lost 4 bases to trimming and J lost 9 bases; unmatched junction nucleotides: 13. CDR3 size: 16 residues. CDR1 is SGDLS and CDR2 is YYNGEE in the germline V gene. The CDR3 sequence is CASSPHSGRGEGEQFF. CDR3 in DNA: TGTGCCAGCAGCCCCCACAGCGGGAGGGGGGAGGGTGAGCAGTTCTTC.

This rearrangement joins TRBV27 to TRBJ1-6; D not resolved. Germline V gene sequence: CDR1 MNHEY, CDR2 SMNVEV (reference sequence). Trimming removed 3 bases at V and 6 bases at J, with 18 bases between. The CDR3 covers 17 residues. CDR3 nucleotide sequence: TGTGCCAGCAGTTTCTCCGCGGGCGGATCCCCTAATTCACCCCTCCACTTT. Its translation: CASSFSAGGSPNSPLHF.

Concerning this clone: This specimen includes other DNA sequences encoding the same CDR3. The chain carries TRBV5-1 and TRBJ2-3; 8 bases fit TRBD2. This CDR3 region has 15 residues. With V trimmed by 2 bases and J by 6 bases, 8 bases remained unmatched. The germline gives CDR1 SGHRS, CDR2 YFSETQ. The CDR3 spells CASSFSGATFDTQYF. CDR3 coding DNA: TGCGCCAGCAGCTTTAGCGGGGCTACGTTTGATACGCAGTATTTT.

The chain uses TRBV28 and TRBJ2-7; D is perhaps TRBD2 (6 bases). The CDR3 spans 12 residues. From germline, CDR1 is MDHEN and CDR2 SYDVKM. V lost 0 bases and J 7 bases, leaving 7 bases between the germline ends. The chain's CDR3 is CASSLWGGEQYF. The CDR3 nucleotides read TGTGCCAGCAGTTTATGGGGAGGTGAGCAGTACTTC. Drawing the rest from reference TRBV28 and TRBJ2-7, the complete variable domain is DVKVTQSSRYLVKRTGEKVFLECVQDMDHENMFWYRQDPGLGLRLIYFSYDVKMKEKGDIPEGYSVSREKKERFSLILESASTNQTSMYLCASSLWGGEQYFGPGTRLTVT.

The CDR3 is CAWSVQARGTSSYEQYF. DNA of the CDR3: TGTGCCTGGAGTGTACAGGCTAGGGGGACTAGTTCCTACGAGCAGTACTTC. The rearrangement links TRBV30 to TRBJ2-7, with 8 nucleotides matching TRBD2. J lost 1 base, V lost 0 bases, and 11 bases had no gene match. The CDR3 extends over 17 amino acids. CDR1 is GTSNPN and CDR2 is SVGIG in the germline V gene (reference sequence).

The chain uses TRBV27 and TRBJ2-1, with 9 bases that match TRBD2. This CDR3 has 16 residues. Looked up from germline, CDR1 is MNHEY and CDR2 is SMNVEV (reference sequence). V was pared by 1 base and J by 5 bases, with 6 bases of the junction left unmatched. The CDR3 sequence is CASSLYGGRADNEQFF. The CDR3 DNA reads TGTGCCAGCAGTTTATACGGCGGGAGGGCCGACAATGAGCAGTTCTTC.

The chain joins TRBV6-5 to TRBJ1-4, with 9 nucleotides matching TRBD1. Trimming removed 0 bases from V and 7 bases from J; junction bases left unmatched: 3. Germline CDR1 reads MNHEY; CDR2 reads SVGAGI. The CDR3 runs 15 residues. This CDR3 reads CASSYSTGGSEKLFF. CDR3 DNA sequence: TGTGCCAGCAGTTACTCGACAGGGGGTTCTGAAAAACTGTTTTTT.

This chain joins TRBV28 and TRBJ1-1; D remains unclear. This CDR3 has 14 amino acids. Trimming took off 3 bases at V and 0 bases at J, with 8 bases between the two ends. Germline V gene sequence: CDR1 MDHEN, CDR2 SYDVKM. CDR3 loop: CASSLFAVNTEAFF. CDR3 coding DNA: TGTGCCAGCAGTTTGTTTGCAGTGAACACTGAAGCTTTCTTT.

The J gene is TRBJ1-1, the V gene TRBV10-3; unclear D gene. Trimming removed 1 base from V and 4 bases from J, with 4 bases in between. There are 12 residues in the CDR3. The V gene's germline CDR1 is ENHRY and CDR2 SYGVKD. The chain's CDR3 is CAISELSTEAFF. For the CDR3, the DNA is TGTGCCATCAGTGAGTTGAGCACTGAAGCTTTCTTT.

The V and J genes are TRBV7-9 and TRBJ1-6; the match to TRBD1 covers 7 bases. This CDR3 is built from 15 residues. Germline loops: CDR1 SEHNR, CDR2 FQNEAQ (reference sequence). V dropped 7 bases and J dropped 5; count of bases not matched to a gene: 8. CDR3 region: CASTQGEGDNSPLHF. As DNA, the CDR3 is TGTGCCAGCACCCAGGGGGAAGGAGATAATTCACCCCTCCACTTT.

The V gene is TRBV5-1, the J gene TRBJ2-7; 10 bases fit TRBD2. V lost 4 bases, J lost 3 bases, and 7 bases stayed unmatched. CDR3 size: 15 residues. The germline gives CDR1 SGHRS, CDR2 YFSETQ. The CDR3 region has the DNA TGCGCCAGCAGCCCGGGACTAGCGCTGAACTACGAGCAGTACTTC. Amino acids: CASSPGLALNYEQYF.

V usage is TRBV6-1 and J usage is TRBJ2-1; D perhaps matches TRBD1 (5 bases). Trimming removed 1 base at V and 2 bases at J, with 6 bases between. Germline CDR1 reads MNHNS; CDR2 reads SASEGT. The CDR3 loop spans 14 amino acids. Written as DNA, the CDR3 is TGTGCCAGCAGTGAAGAGGGGACCTACAATGAGCAGTTCTTC. The encoded protein is CASSEEGTYNEQFF.

This clone has only one observation. The chain has TRBV11-2 and TRBJ2-2, with D perhaps matching TRBD1 (5 bases). Trimming shortened V by 0 bases and J by 0 bases, and 17 bases separated the two germline ends. Germline CDR1 and CDR2: SGHAT and FQNNGV. This CDR3 has 19 amino acids. CDR3 sequence: CASSLDRSRVSPNTGELFF. CDR3 DNA sequence: TGTGCCAGCAGCTTAGATCGCAGCAGGGTCTCTCCGAACACCGGGGAGCTGTTTTTT.

In its sample, this clone was seen once. The J gene is TRBJ1-1, the V gene TRBV27, with D possibly matching TRBD1 (6 bases). Trimming took 4 bases from V and 4 from J, leaving 13 bases between them. The CDR3 length is 14 residues. Germline CDR1 is MNHEY and CDR2 is SMNVEV (reference sequence). The CDR3 DNA follows: TGTGCCAGCAGTTCACAGGGTAGGGGCACTGAAGCTTTCTTT. Amino acid sequence: CASSSQGRGTEAFF.

This clone was detected only once. J is TRBJ1-5 and V is TRBV19, with 8 bases lining up with TRBD1. The germline gives CDR1 LNHDA, CDR2 SQIVND (reference sequence). V lost 8 bases to trimming and J lost 9 bases; unmatched junction nucleotides: 15. This CDR3 region has 15 residues. CDR3 DNA: TGTGCCAGTTCCGGGACAGGACAACGTCAGATGCCCCAGCATTTT. It codes for CASSGTGQRQMPQHF.

The genes are TRBV30 and TRBJ1-2, with 8 positions matching TRBD1. V lost 5 bases and J lost 7; bases outside the gene matches: 9. The CDR3 runs 13 residues. Germline loops: CDR1 GTSNPN, CDR2 SVGIG (reference sequence). The CDR3 DNA reads as TGTGCCTGGTGGGGCAGGGGGCTCTCTGGCTACACCTTC. It translates to CAWWGRGLSGYTF.